Each of the 13 T cell receptor beta chains below was sequenced from the same sample in a study of blood T cell repertoires in COVID-19 (dated by TCRdb to the early 2020s). Libraries came from the immunoSEQ multiplex PCR assay. TCRdb retrieved this table from immuneACCESS and kept in-frame rearrangements only. Not all clones are present; in checked studies, unresolved V genes account for under half, and no reason is known for the remainder. This sample lists a few hundred thousand clones; 85% to 90% were detected once. Roughly 10% of the sample is in the top ten clones. The sequenced sample consisted of PBMCs or T cells enriched from blood (not recorded which). Receptors originate from a woman aged 18-35 years who had recovered from COVID-19.

Of note for this clone: Other DNA sequences in the same sample also yield this CDR3. The gene calls are TRBV5-1 and TRBJ2-2; D remains unclear. V was trimmed by 4 bases and J by 1 base, leaving 8 bases between them. The CDR3 sequence is 14 residues long. Germline-derived CDR1 and CDR2 are SGHRS and YFSETQ. The CDR3 sequence is CASSPSRNTGELFF. The CDR3 bases are TGCGCCAGCAGCCCAAGTAGGAACACCGGGGAGCTGTTTTTT.

The chain combines TRBV19 with TRBJ1-3; D may be TRBD1 (5 bases). The CDR3 totals 13 residues. Germline V gene sequence: CDR1 LNHDA, CDR2 SQIVND (reference sequence). Trimming stripped 10 bases from V and 2 bases from J, with 12 bases between. CDR3 sequence (DNA): TGTGCCACTTCACAGGAAACTGGAAACACCATATATTTT. Translation: CATSQETGNTIYF.

The chain uses TRBV5-1 and TRBJ1-4, with 9 bases identical to TRBD1. The CDR3 is made up of 14 amino acids. Germline values: CDR1 SGHRS, CDR2 YFSETQ. V gave up 3 bases and J gave up 6 bases; unmatched junction bases: 3. CDR3 coding DNA: TGCGCCAGCAGCTCGGGACAGGGTTATGAAAAACTGTTTTTT. Its translation: CASSSGQGYEKLFF.

The chain recombines TRBV7-9 with TRBJ1-2; tentatively, D is TRBD1 (5 bases). V dropped 5 bases and J dropped 2 bases, with 15 bases sitting between them. The CDR3 is 15 residues long. The germline gives CDR1 SEHNR, CDR2 FQNEAQ (reference sequence). CDR3 bases: TGTGCCAGCAGCCCCCCGGTGGCAGGGAACTATGGCTACACCTTC. It encodes CASSPPVAGNYGYTF.

This clone was found many times. This chain links TRBV5-6 with TRBJ1-2, with 10 bases identical to TRBD1. The CDR3 sequence is 13 residues long. CDR1 is SGHDT and CDR2 is YYEEEE in the germline V gene. With 2 bases clipped from V and 7 bases from J, the junction kept 2 bases outside the gene matches. CDR3: CASSFGTGAGYTF. The CDR3 bases are TGTGCCAGCAGCTTCGGGACAGGGGCTGGCTACACCTTC.

The rearrangement joins TRBV19 to TRBJ1-3; no clear D gene. Trimming stripped 1 base from V and 0 bases from J, with 7 bases between. Germline loops: CDR1 LNHDA, CDR2 SQIVND (reference sequence). This CDR3 contains 15 residues. The CDR3, as DNA: TGTGCCAGTAGTATAGGTTGGAGCTCTGGAAACACCATATATTTT. It is translated as CASSIGWSSGNTIYF.

The rearrangement uses TRBV9 and TRBJ2-1, with TRBD2 identical over 9 bases. The V and J ends lost 9 bases and 4 bases, in that order; junction bases with no gene match: 17. CDR1 SGDLS and CDR2 YYNGEE come from the germline V gene. This CDR3 is built from 17 residues. The CDR3 reads CATLRGEGTSRYNEQFF. DNA of the CDR3: TGTGCCACCCTACGGGGAGAGGGGACTAGCCGGTACAATGAGCAGTTCTTC. The whole variable domain, remainder taken from reference TRBV9 and TRBJ2-1, is DSGVTQTPKHLITATGQRVTLRCSPRSGDLSVYWYQQSLDQGLQFLIQYYNGEERAKGNILERFSAQQFPDLHSELNLSSLELGDSALYFCATLRGEGTSRYNEQFFGPGTRLTVL.

This chain connects TRBV12-2 to TRBJ1-2; no DNA check was done on the table's D call, TRBD1. TRBV12-2 is a recognized pseudogene. This CDR3 is 21 amino acids long. CDR3 sequence (DNA): TGTGCAAGTCGCTTTACAACGGAAGAGACCCGGGACAGGAAGAAGGGTAGCGGCTACACCTTC. Translated, it gives CASRFTTEETRDRKKGSGYTF.

The rearrangement uses TRBV21-1 and TRBJ2-5; the table gives TRBD2 as D, unverified against the DNA. TRBV21-1 is assigned pseudogene status. The CDR3 length is 11 residues. The CDR3, as DNA: TGTGCCAGCTCCACCCGGGAGACCCAGTACTTC. Translating it yields CASSTRETQYF.

This chain uses TRBV5-1 with TRBJ1-2; 10 positions match TRBD1. The germline gives CDR1 SGHRS, CDR2 YFSETQ. The CDR3 length is 14 residues. V lost 3 bases and J lost 6; bases outside the gene matches: 5. CDR3 nucleotides: TGCGCCAGCAGCTGGGGGACAGGGGTTGATGGCTACACCTTC. It translates to CASSWGTGVDGYTF. The variable domain in full, completed from reference TRBV5-1 and TRBJ1-2, reads KAGVTQTPRYLIKTRGQQVTLSCSPISGHRSVSWYQQTPGQGLQFLFEYFSETQRNKGNFPGRFSGRQFSNSRSEMNVSTLELGDSALYLCASSWGTGVDGYTFGSGTRLTVV.

The genes are TRBV30 and TRBJ2-7; the match to TRBD1 covers 7 bases. The length of the CDR3 is 13 residues. Trimming took 0 bases from V and 7 from J; bases not matched to a gene: 6. CDR1 is GTSNPN and CDR2 is SVGIG in the germline V gene (reference sequence). CDR3 in DNA: TGTGCCTGGAGTGTACAGTCAGGGGGAGAGCAGTACTTC. This gives the protein CAWSVQSGGEQYF.

The chain couples TRBV27 to TRBJ1-3; TRBD1 matches 10 bases. V was pared by 5 bases and J by 4 bases, with 5 bases of the junction left unmatched. Germline lookup yields CDR1 MNHEY and CDR2 SMNVEV (reference sequence). This CDR3 is 15 amino acids long. The CDR3 protein is CASSRQGAKGNTIYF. For the CDR3, the DNA is TGTGCCAGCAGTAGACAGGGGGCGAAAGGAAACACCATATATTTT.

The genes are TRBV30 and TRBJ1-6, with 8 bases that match TRBD1. This CDR3 is built from 13 residues. With 5 bases clipped from V and 11 bases from J, the junction kept 8 bases outside the gene matches. Germline CDR1 reads GTSNPN; CDR2 reads SVGIG (reference sequence). CDR3 residues: CAWAGQGDAPLHF. DNA for the CDR3: TGTGCCTGGGCAGGACAGGGAGACGCACCCCTCCACTTT.